Listed here are 29 T cell receptor beta chains from one sample, sequenced in a study of blood T cell repertoires in COVID-19. TCRdb's copy holds only in-frame clones and misses some; the assay was immunoSEQ multiplex PCR. The sample gives 200,000 or so clones, approximately 90% of which show up once; around 3.5% is in the top ten. Sequenced material: PBMCs or T cells enriched from blood (not recorded which). The receptors originated from a woman in her 40s with acute COVID-19.

This chain joins TRBV3-1 (or the pseudogene TRBV3-2) and TRBJ2-5, with a possible D match to TRBD2 (6 bases). Deletions cut 4 bases from V and 5 bases from J, with 20 bases between. From germline, CDR1 is LGHDT and CDR2 YNNKEL (reference sequence). This CDR3 spans 16 amino acids. This chain's CDR3 is CASSLSGTSQGETQYF. CDR3 sequence (DNA): TGTGCCAGCAGCCTCTCCGGGACTTCGCAAGGGGAGACCCAGTACTTC.

This chain connects TRBV7-3 to TRBJ2-7; the match to TRBD2 covers 9 bases. The V gene end was trimmed by 5 bases and the J gene end by 3 bases; junction bases not matched to a gene: 8. The CDR3 has 15 residues. CDR1 and CDR2 from the germline V gene are SGHTA and FQGTGA. The CDR3 DNA reads as TGTGCCAGCAGCCAAATAAGCGGGGGGAACTACGAGCAGTACTTC. The encoded protein is CASSQISGGNYEQYF.

The rearrangement uses TRBV19 and TRBJ1-2; TRBD1 matches at 10 bases. CDR1 is LNHDA, CDR2 SQIVND, per germline (reference sequence). The CDR3 consists of 15 residues. Trimming removed 4 bases from V and 4 bases from J; junction bases left unmatched: 6. As DNA, the CDR3 is TGTGCCAGTAGTACCCAGGACAGGGGGGGCTATGGCTACACCTTC. Its protein is CASSTQDRGGYGYTF.

This sequence joins TRBV7-9 and TRBJ2-7, with D possibly TRBD1 on 6 matching bases. Germline V lookup: CDR1 SEHNR, CDR2 FQNEAQ (reference sequence). This CDR3 is built from 15 residues. Between the trimmed V and J ends, which lost 5 bases and 6 bases, there was a span of 20 bases. As DNA, the CDR3 is TGTGCCAGCAGCCCCAGACCGTTACAGGGATCCGAGCAGTACTTC. As protein: CASSPRPLQGSEQYF.

The chain joins TRBV29-1 to TRBJ1-1, with 9 bases matching TRBD1. This CDR3 has 13 amino acids. Trimming took 7 bases from V and 3 from J; bases not matched to a gene: 6. Germline CDR1 is SQVTM and CDR2 is ANQGSEA. The CDR3 loop reads CSAKGQGHTEAFF. For the CDR3, the DNA is TGCAGCGCCAAAGGACAGGGGCACACTGAAGCTTTCTTT.

The chain has TRBV30 and TRBJ2-3, with D unclear. Per the germline V gene, CDR1 is GTSNPN and CDR2 is SVGIG (reference sequence). V dropped 0 bases and J dropped 2 bases, with 9 bases sitting between them. The CDR3 has 14 residues. The CDR3 region is CAWSVRSYTDTQYF. CDR3 DNA sequence: TGTGCCTGGAGTGTTCGGTCTTACACAGATACGCAGTATTTT.

The chain joins TRBV18 to TRBJ1-1, with TRBD1 identical over 7 bases. Germline CDR1 reads KGHSH; CDR2 reads LQKENI. This CDR3 spans 16 amino acids. V was clipped by 3 bases and J by 1 base; unmatched bases: 8. DNA for the CDR3: TGTGCCAGCTCACCCCCGTCCCGGACAGGGAACACTGAAGCTTTCTTT. This encodes CASSPPSRTGNTEAFF. Variable domain in full (rest from reference TRBV18 and TRBJ1-1): NAGVMQNPRHLVRRRGQEARLRCSPMKGHSHVYWYRQLPEEGLKFMVYLQKENIIDESGMPKERFSAEFPKEGPSILRIQQVVRGDSAAYFCASSPPSRTGNTEAFFGQGTRLTVV.

The chain employs TRBV11-2 and TRBJ2-2; TRBD1 matches at 9 bases. CDR3 length: 16 amino acids. Germline-derived CDR1 and CDR2 are SGHAT and FQNNGV. V lost 5 bases to trimming and J lost 6 bases; unmatched junction nucleotides: 10. The chain's CDR3 is CASSARTGGAAGELFF. CDR3 DNA sequence: TGTGCCAGCAGCGCCCGAACAGGGGGCGCCGCCGGGGAGCTGTTTTTT. The variable domain in full, with the rest retrieved from reference TRBV11-2 and TRBJ2-2, is EAGVAQSPRYKIIEKRQSVAFWCNPISGHATLYWYQQILGQGPKLLIQFQNNGVVDDSQLPKDRFSAERLKGVDSTLKIQPAKLEDSAVYLCASSARTGGAAGELFFGEGSRLTVL.

This CDR3 is CASRVTGDEQFF. The CDR3 DNA sequence: TGTGCCAGCAGGGTAACCGGGGATGAGCAGTTCTTC. V and J are TRBV12-3 or TRBV12-4 and TRBJ2-1, with D perhaps matching TRBD2 (5 bases). The CDR3 is made up of 12 amino acids. V was shortened by 6 bases and J by 8 bases, with 11 bases between the two germline ends.

The chain couples TRBV5-1 to TRBJ1-2; 11 bases align to TRBD1. Germline V gives CDR1 SGHRS, CDR2 YFSETQ. Trimming at V came to 0 bases and at J to 6 bases, leaving 4 bases not matched to a gene. This CDR3 contains 15 residues. DNA of the CDR3: TGCGCCAGCAGCTTGGACGGACAGGGGGCGAATGGCTACACCTTC. Translated, it gives CASSLDGQGANGYTF. The complete variable domain, with remaining parts taken from reference TRBV5-1 and TRBJ1-2, reads KAGVTQTPRYLIKTRGQQVTLSCSPISGHRSVSWYQQTPGQGLQFLFEYFSETQRNKGNFPGRFSGRQFSNSRSEMNVSTLELGDSALYLCASSLDGQGANGYTFGSGTRLTVV.

The chain has TRBV7-9 and TRBJ1-2, with TRBD1 matching over 7 bases. Germline V lookup: CDR1 SEHNR, CDR2 FQNEAQ (reference sequence). V dropped 1 base and J dropped 6; count of bases not matched to a gene: 8. CDR3 length equals 15 residues. The CDR3 reads CASSLGIAGGHGYTF. The CDR3 DNA follows: TGTGCCAGCAGCTTAGGAATAGCAGGGGGACATGGCTACACCTTC.

The chain recombines TRBV5-1 with TRBJ1-2; D is unclear. V lost 5 bases and J 4 bases, leaving 9 bases between the germline ends. The germline CDR1 and CDR2 sequences are SGHRS and YFSETQ. There are 12 residues in the CDR3. CDR3 amino acids: CASREAAYGYTF. In DNA, the CDR3 is TGCGCCAGCAGAGAGGCCGCCTATGGCTACACCTTC.

The chain joins TRBV5-1 to TRBJ2-1, with D maybe TRBD2 (6 bases). CDR3 length: 15 amino acids. V was shortened by 0 bases and J by 3 bases, with 10 bases between the two germline ends. Germline CDR1 SGHRS, CDR2 YFSETQ. CDR3 sequence: CASSLEGTYYNEQFF. The CDR3 region has the DNA TGCGCCAGCAGCTTGGAAGGGACTTACTACAATGAGCAGTTCTTC.

V gene TRBV4-1 combines with J gene TRBJ2-2; D not certain. In germline, CDR1 is MGHRA, CDR2 YSYEKL. The V end was cut by 0 bases, the J end by 4 bases, with 6 bases between. The CDR3 length is 14 residues. DNA of the CDR3: TGCGCCAGCAGCCAAGAGAGCTTCACCGGGGAGCTGTTTTTT. Translating gives CASSQESFTGELFF.

V is TRBV18 and J is TRBJ2-7, with 7 nucleotides matching TRBD1. The germline CDR1 and CDR2 sequences are KGHSH and LQKENI. CDR3 length: 13 residues. Trimming at V came to 3 bases and at J to 7 bases, leaving 6 bases not matched to a gene. CDR3 coding DNA: TGTGCCAGCTCACCCACAGGGGCGGATGAGCAGTACTTC. Its translation: CASSPTGADEQYF.

The V call is TRBV11-2, the J call TRBJ1-3, with D possibly being TRBD1 (5 bases). This CDR3 spans 15 amino acids. V lost 6 bases, J lost 0 bases, and 12 bases lay in between. Looked up from germline, CDR1 is SGHAT and CDR2 is FQNNGV. The DNA of the CDR3 is TGTGCCAGCAGAACTCCAGGGTACTCTGGAAACACCATATATTTT. Translated: CASRTPGYSGNTIYF.

The rearrangement uses TRBV11-2 and TRBJ2-1, with a tentative D call TRBD1 (6 bases). V was cut by 4 bases and J by 2 bases, with 21 bases left in between. The CDR3 covers 18 residues. Germline V lookup: CDR1 SGHAT, CDR2 FQNNGV. CDR3 sequence: CASSSVEPGTRAYNEQFF. DNA of the CDR3: TGTGCCAGCAGCTCTGTCGAACCCGGGACAAGGGCCTACAATGAGCAGTTCTTC.

The chain links TRBV4-1 to TRBJ1-6; a possible D gene is TRBD1 (5 bases). V was clipped by 1 base and J by 7 bases, with 11 bases between them. Germline V gene sequence: CDR1 MGHRA, CDR2 YSYEKL. This CDR3 is built from 15 residues. The CDR3 DNA is TGCGCCAGCAGCCAAGGTGGGGGGGGGAATTCACCCCTCCACTTT. Its protein product is CASSQGGGGNSPLHF.

This chain connects TRBV6-5 to TRBJ1-1; D is possibly TRBD1 (6 bases). The germline V and J ends were trimmed by 6 bases and 1 base, with 15 bases remaining between them. Germline lookup yields CDR1 MNHEY and CDR2 SVGAGI. The CDR3 runs to 15 residues. CDR3 region: CASSHKQGANTEAFF. The CDR3, as DNA: TGTGCCAGCAGCCACAAACAGGGCGCGAACACTGAAGCTTTCTTT.

The V and J genes are TRBV5-1 and TRBJ1-1; the D is unclear. Trimming removed 0 bases at V and 2 bases at J, with 11 bases between. Germline values: CDR1 SGHRS, CDR2 YFSETQ. The CDR3 is 15 residues long. The CDR3 DNA follows: TGCGCCAGCAGCTTGGGCCTGGGAGCAAACACTGAAGCTTTCTTT. This encodes CASSLGLGANTEAFF. The entire variable domain, with the rest obtained from reference TRBV5-1 and TRBJ1-1, is as follows: KAGVTQTPRYLIKTRGQQVTLSCSPISGHRSVSWYQQTPGQGLQFLFEYFSETQRNKGNFPGRFSGRQFSNSRSEMNVSTLELGDSALYLCASSLGLGANTEAFFGQGTRLTVV.

V and J are TRBV5-6 and TRBJ2-1, with D hard to call. V was shortened by 0 bases and J by 4 bases, with 11 bases between the two germline ends. Per germline, CDR1 SGHDT and CDR2 YYEEEE. The CDR3 contains 15 residues. CDR3 sequence reads: CASSLAPIRYNEQFF. CDR3 DNA sequence: TGTGCCAGCAGCTTGGCCCCGATCAGGTACAATGAGCAGTTCTTC. Full variable domain (remainder filled in from reference TRBV5-6 and TRBJ2-1): DAGVTQSPTHLIKTRGQQVTLRCSPKSGHDTVSWYQQALGQGPQFIFQYYEEEERQRGNFPDRFSGHQFPNYSSELNVNALLLGDSALYLCASSLAPIRYNEQFFGPGTRLTVL.

The CDR3 DNA reads as TGTGCCAGCAGTCGGAAGCTCGGGACATCTAAAGCTTTCTTT. Amino acids: CASSRKLGTSKAFF. This sequence joins TRBV2 and TRBJ1-1; D is possibly TRBD1 (6 bases). V was pared by 5 bases and J by 9 bases, with 19 bases between. The CDR3 has 14 amino acids. The V gene's germline CDR1 is SNHLY and CDR2 FYNNEI. The whole variable domain, remainder taken from reference TRBV2 and TRBJ1-1, is EPEVTQTPSHQVTQMGQEVILRCVPISNHLYFYWYRQILGQKVEFLVSFYNNEISEKSEIFDDQFSVERPDGSNFTLKIRSTKLEDSAMYFCASSRKLGTSKAFFGQGTRLTVV.

The CDR3 nucleotides are TGTGCCAGCTTACCGGGACAGGGGTTTTCACCCCTCCACTTT. This encodes CASLPGQGFSPLHF. The chain employs TRBV18 and TRBJ1-6; 10 bases match TRBD1. The CDR3 has 14 residues. Germline V lookup: CDR1 KGHSH, CDR2 LQKENI. J was trimmed by 9 bases and V by 7 bases; bases with no gene match: 6.

This clone was seen a single time. Other nucleotide sequences in the sample specify the same CDR3. The V gene is TRBV4-3, the J gene TRBJ1-2, with D possibly being TRBD1 (6 bases). V lost 0 bases, J lost 1 base, and 6 bases lay in between. The CDR3 extends over 14 amino acids. Looked up from germline, CDR1 is LGHNA and CDR2 is YSLEER. CDR3 in amino acids: CASSQDRGNYGYTF. CDR3 coding DNA: TGCGCCAGCAGCCAAGACAGGGGTAACTATGGCTACACCTTC.

In its sample, this clone was seen a few times. The chain links TRBV4-1 to TRBJ1-2, with 8 bases that match TRBD1. The CDR3 length is 17 residues. Germline V CDR1 and CDR2: MGHRA, YSYEKL. V was pared by 1 base and J by 7 bases, with 14 bases of the junction left unmatched. CDR3 loop: CASSQVTMGQARSGYTF. The CDR3 bases are TGCGCCAGCAGCCAAGTGACGATGGGACAGGCGAGGTCTGGCTACACCTTC.

This clone was observed a handful of times. This chain connects TRBV5-4 to TRBJ1-3, with D possibly matching TRBD1 (5 bases). The CDR3 is made up of 14 amino acids. CDR1 and CDR2 from the germline V gene are SGHNT and YYREEE (reference sequence). The ends were cut back, 7 bases at V and 4 bases at J, with 15 bases in the middle. The CDR3 DNA reads as TGTGCCAGCTCCTGGGGCAGGGAAGGAAACACCATATATTTT. Protein product: CASSWGREGNTIYF.

The chain links TRBV18 to TRBJ2-6; D might be TRBD1 (6 bases). The CDR3 sequence is 17 residues long. The ends were cut back, 3 bases at V and 0 bases at J, with 12 bases in the middle. Germline assignment: CDR1 KGHSH and CDR2 LQKENI. CDR3: CASSPRDTYSGANVLTF. In DNA form, the CDR3 reads TGTGCCAGCTCACCTCGGGACACCTACTCTGGGGCCAACGTCCTGACTTTC.

The sample holds one count of this clone. As DNA, the CDR3 is TGTGCCAGCAGCTTGGTACCCCAGGGGTACAAGTTCTTC. Translated, it gives CASSLVPQGYKFF. V is TRBV5-4 and J is TRBJ2-1, with a weak D call TRBD1 (6 bases). Trimming removed 0 bases from V and 14 bases from J, with 15 bases in between. Germline V gene data show CDR1 as SGHNT and CDR2 as YYREEE (reference sequence). This CDR3 is 13 amino acids long.

The chain uses TRBV10-3 and TRBJ2-2, with 7 positions matching TRBD2. V shed 4 bases, J shed 1 base, and the junction held 3 bases outside the gene matches. This CDR3 is 15 amino acids long. Per the germline V gene, CDR1 is ENHRY and CDR2 is SYGVKD. CDR3 protein: CAISGDYKNTGELFF. The CDR3 DNA reads as TGTGCCATCAGTGGGGACTACAAGAACACCGGGGAGCTGTTTTTT.